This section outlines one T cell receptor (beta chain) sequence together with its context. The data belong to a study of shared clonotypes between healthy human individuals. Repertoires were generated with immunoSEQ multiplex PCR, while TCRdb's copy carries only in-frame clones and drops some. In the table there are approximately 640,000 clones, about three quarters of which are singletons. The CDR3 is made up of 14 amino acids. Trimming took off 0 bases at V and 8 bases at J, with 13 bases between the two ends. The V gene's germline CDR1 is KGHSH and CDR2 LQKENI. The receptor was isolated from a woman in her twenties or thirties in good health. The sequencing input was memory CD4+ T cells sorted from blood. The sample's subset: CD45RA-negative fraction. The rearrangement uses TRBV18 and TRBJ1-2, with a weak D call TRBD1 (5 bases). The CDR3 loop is CASSPPGQGGGYTF. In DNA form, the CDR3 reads TGTGCCAGCTCACCACCAGGCCAGGGAGGCGGCTACACCTTC.